The 17 T cell receptor beta chains below all came from one sample that was sequenced in a study of regulatory T cells in long-lasting Graves disease. According to the study, TCR beta libraries were built with iRepertoire HTBI primers and CDR3-region Arm-PCR. TCRdb recomputed calls from the multiplex PCR reads with MiXCR, one row per CDR3 protein. The table records 550,000 to 700,000 distinct CDR3 sequences, around 15% of them present only once. This sample's time point: newly diagnosed GD, antithyroid drugs for less than 3 months. RNA extracted from PBMCs served as the sequencing template. The same sample was also studied in work on T cells in Graves' hyperthyroidism and ophthalmopathy.

The material sequenced was peripheral blood mononuclear cells (PBMCs), taken at new diagnosis, from a patient treated with antithyroid drugs. These receptors were taken from a man between 18 and 35 years old with Graves disease.

This clonotype was counted between two and nine times. The chain is built from TRBV6-1 and TRBJ1-5; a possible D gene is TRBD1 (5 bases). CDR1 is MNHNS and CDR2 is SASEGT in the germline V gene. The CDR3 runs 13 residues. The V end lost 2 bases, the J end lost 4 bases, and 6 bases lay between the germline ends. The CDR3 DNA is TGTGCCAGCAGTGAAAACAGGAATCAGCCCCAGCATTTT. Protein sequence: CASSENRNQPQHF.

In this sample, this clonotype turned up many times. The V and J genes are TRBV12-5 and TRBJ1-1; D is perhaps TRBD1 (5 bases). The CDR3 extends over 15 amino acids. Germline CDR1 is LGHNT and CDR2 is FRNRAP. The V gene lost 0 bases and the J gene lost 4 bases, with 12 bases spanning the gap. CDR3 amino acids: CASGLVVGVGTEAFF. For the CDR3, the DNA is TGTGCTAGTGGTTTGGTAGTGGGGGTTGGCACTGAAGCTTTCTTT. Together with reference TRBV12-5 and TRBJ1-1, the CDR3 gives the full variable domain: DARVTQTPRHKVTEMGQEVTMRCQPILGHNTVFWYRQTMMQGLELLAYFRNRAPLDDSGMPKDRFSAEMPDATLATLKIQPSEPRDSAVYFCASGLVVGVGTEAFFGQGTRLTVV.

The V call is TRBV20-1, the J call TRBJ2-1, with D tentatively TRBD2 (6 bases). Germline assignment: CDR1 DFQATT and CDR2 SNEGSKA (reference sequence). This CDR3 is 14 amino acids long. Trimming took off 6 bases at V and 0 bases at J, with 12 bases between the two ends. The CDR3 loop is CSAIAASSYNEQFF. The CDR3 bases are TGCAGTGCCATAGCGGCTAGCTCCTACAATGAGCAGTTCTTC.

This clonotype was observed a few times. DNA for the CDR3: TGCAGCGGCGGGAGTCTAAACAATGAGCAGTTCTTC. Translating gives CSGGSLNNEQFF. J is TRBJ2-1 and V is TRBV20-1, with 7 bases lining up with TRBD2. CDR1 is DFQATT and CDR2 is SNEGSKA in the germline V gene (reference sequence). The CDR3 is 12 residues long.

This clonotype was counted ten times or more. The chain uses TRBV5-1 and TRBJ2-3; TRBD2 matches at 8 bases. With V trimmed by 0 bases and J by 0 bases, 6 bases remained unmatched. Germline lookup yields CDR1 SGHRS and CDR2 YFSETQ. The CDR3 spans 17 residues. The CDR3 coding sequence is TGCGCCAGCAGCTTGGCCAAACTAGCGGATAGCACAGATACGCAGTATTTT. Protein sequence: CASSLAKLADSTDTQYF.

This clonotype was observed a few times. This chain links TRBV29-1 with TRBJ2-7, with a possible D match to TRBD2 (7 bases). The CDR3 spans 13 residues. V lost 0 bases and J lost 6, with 12 bases in between. The germline gives CDR1 SQVTM, CDR2 ANQGSEA. As DNA, the CDR3 is TGCAGCGTTGAAGATCAGGGGAGGGGCGAGCAGTACTTC. It yields the protein CSVEDQGRGEQYF.

This clonotype was seen more than once but under ten times. Because the CDR3 is missing its conserved closing phenylalanine or tryptophan, this is likely a read error. CDR3 DNA: TGTGCCAGCAGTTCCCCCCAGGGGTTCAGCGGGAGGGGAACCTACGAGCAGTACTAC. It specifies CASSSPQGFSGRGTYEQYY. The rearrangement uses TRBV28 and TRBJ2-7, with 10 bases matching TRBD2. The junction had 17 bases not matched to a gene; V was cut back by 4 bases and J by 2 bases. This CDR3 is built from 19 residues. The V gene's germline CDR1 is MDHEN and CDR2 SYDVKM.

This clonotype was observed many times. The chain couples TRBV11-2 to TRBJ2-5; D call uncertain. The V end was cut by 2 bases, the J end by 4 bases, with 5 bases between. Germline V gives CDR1 SGHAT, CDR2 FQNNGV. This CDR3 spans 12 amino acids. In DNA form, the CDR3 reads TGTGCCAGCAGCTTAATTGCAGAGACCCAGTACTTC. Translating gives CASSLIAETQYF.

This rearrangement joins TRBV4-1 to TRBJ1-3; 7 nucleotides agree with TRBD1. CDR1 MGHRA and CDR2 YSYEKL come from the germline V gene. Trimming removed 3 bases from V and 4 bases from J; junction bases left unmatched: 15. CDR3 size: 18 residues. CDR3 protein: CASSQGLRTGATGNTIYF. As DNA, the CDR3 is TGCGCCAGCAGCCAGGGACTCCGAACAGGGGCTACAGGAAACACCATATATTTT.

This clonotype was detected a few times. The V and J genes are TRBV7-9 and TRBJ2-1, with 7 bases fitting TRBD2. Germline V gives CDR1 SEHNR, CDR2 FQNEAQ (reference sequence). The CDR3 runs to 18 residues. Trimming took 4 bases from V and 5 from J; bases not matched to a gene: 17. CDR3 DNA: TGTGCCAGCAGCTCACGCCGGGGCGCGGGAGAACGGGACAATGAGCAGTTCTTC. Its protein is CASSSRRGAGERDNEQFF. Based on the CDR3 plus reference TRBV7-9 and TRBJ2-1, the full variable domain is DTGVSQNPRHKITKRGQNVTFRCDPISEHNRLYWYRQTLGQGPEFLTYFQNEAQLEKSRLLSDRFSAERPKGSFSTLEIQRTEQGDSAMYLCASSSRRGAGERDNEQFFGPGTRLTVL.

This clonotype occurred a few times. This rearrangement joins TRBV20-1 to TRBJ1-2; 8 bases are a match to TRBD1. Germline V gives CDR1 DFQATT, CDR2 SNEGSKA (reference sequence). V dropped 4 bases and J dropped 4; count of bases not matched to a gene: 11. CDR3 length: 15 residues. CDR3 protein: CSATHDRGGGYGYTF. The CDR3 DNA sequence: TGCAGTGCTACCCATGACAGGGGAGGAGGCTATGGCTACACCTTC.

This clonotype was counted at least ten times. The chain joins TRBV7-9 to TRBJ1-1, with a weak D call TRBD1 (6 bases). This CDR3 is 14 amino acids long. Germline lookup yields CDR1 SEHNR and CDR2 FQNEAQ (reference sequence). Deletions cut 5 bases from V and 6 bases from J, with 16 bases between. This CDR3 reads CASSPLGGHAEAFF. CDR3 nucleotide sequence: TGTGCCAGCAGCCCCTTGGGGGGGCACGCTGAAGCTTTCTTT.

This clonotype came up many times. The rearrangement joins TRBV12-3 or TRBV12-4 to TRBJ2-2; 12 bases are a match to TRBD2. The CDR3 has 16 amino acids. Trimming removed 6 bases from V and 5 bases from J; junction bases left unmatched: 7. The DNA of the CDR3 is TGTGCCAGCAGCCCTAGCGGGAGGGCGGGAACCGGGGAGCTGTTTTTT. Translated: CASSPSGRAGTGELFF.

This clonotype was seen only a few times. The chain links TRBV7-3 to TRBJ2-1, with 8 bases fitting TRBD1. The CDR3 is made up of 16 amino acids. CDR1 and CDR2 (germline): SGHTA, FQGTGA. With V trimmed by 1 base and J by 7 bases, 9 bases remained unmatched. CDR3 region: CASSLIGPGGRNEQFF. CDR3 nucleotides: TGTGCCAGCAGCTTAATCGGCCCAGGGGGCCGGAATGAGCAGTTCTTC.

V is TRBV10-3 and J is TRBJ1-5, with a possible D match to TRBD1 (5 bases). Germline lookup yields CDR1 ENHRY and CDR2 SYGVKD. CDR3 length: 13 residues. Trimming stripped 8 bases from V and 2 bases from J, with 10 bases between. The CDR3 loop is CAIGGDGNQPQHF. In nucleotides, the CDR3 is TGTGCCATCGGGGGGGATGGCAATCAGCCCCAGCATTTT.

This clonotype has ten or more counts. The rearrangement links TRBV12-3 or TRBV12-4 to TRBJ2-6, with 7 bases aligning to TRBD1. V gave up 3 bases and J gave up 4 bases; unmatched junction bases: 9. This CDR3 spans 17 amino acids. The CDR3: CASSFSGQAFGANVLTF. The DNA of the CDR3 is TGTGCCAGCAGTTTTTCTGGACAGGCCTTCGGGGCCAACGTCCTGACTTTC.

This clonotype has at least ten counts. J is TRBJ2-5 and V is TRBV7-2; possible D gene TRBD1, 5 bases. Germline assignment: CDR1 SGHTA and CDR2 FQGNSA. The V and J ends lost 5 bases and 2 bases respectively, with 18 bases between them. CDR3 length: 16 amino acids. The CDR3 DNA reads as TGTGCCAGCAGCCCCCCAACAGGCCTCCTACAAGAGACCCAGTACTTC. Its translation is CASSPPTGLLQETQYF. The entire variable domain, with the rest obtained from reference TRBV7-2 and TRBJ2-5, is as follows: GAGVSQSPSNKVTEKGKDVELRCDPISGHTALYWYRQSLGQGLEFLIYFQGNSAPDKSGLPSDRFSAERTGGSVSTLTIQRTQQEDSAVYLCASSPPTGLLQETQYFGPGTRLLVL.